This TCR beta chain is from a study of control samples from healthy donors and cancer patients. Deletions cut 1 base from V and 10 bases from J, with 5 bases between. The CDR3 contains 12 residues. Germline V gene sequence: CDR1 SNHLY, CDR2 FYNNEI. This table comes from immunoSEQ multiplex PCR, and its TCRdb copy is limited to in-frame clones, with some not included. The sample includes about 85,000 clones, 90% of them seen just once. This clone was observed once. Sample: blood. The genes are TRBV2 and TRBJ2-6; TRBD2 might be the D (5 bases). This sequence was found in a woman under 30 in good health. For the CDR3, the DNA is TGTGCCAGCAGTGAAGGCGGGAACGTCCTGACTTTC. Translating it yields CASSEGGNVLTF.